These 3 T cell receptor beta chains were sequenced from one sample in a study of T cells in Graves' hyperthyroidism and ophthalmopathy. Amplification yielded TCR beta CDR3 regions, with RNA transcripts as the source. When the TCR CDR3 underwent first-round RT-PCR, the HTBI primer set was used. In TCRdb, the multiplex PCR reads were re-called with MiXCR into one record per CDR3 protein. The repertoire holds 450,000 to 650,000 distinct CDR3 sequences, with around 21% as singletons. The material sequenced was blood. The receptors shown here come from a young man with Graves' hyperthyroidism.

Many counts were recorded for this clonotype. The J gene is TRBJ1-2, the V gene TRBV6-5, with a tentative D call TRBD1 (5 bases). The V gene lost 4 bases and the J gene lost 3 bases, with 12 bases spanning the gap. The germline CDR1 and CDR2 sequences are MNHEY and SVGAGI. The CDR3 spans 14 residues. DNA of the CDR3: TGTGCCAGCAGTTTCTCGACAGCCGACTATGGCTACACCTTC. Protein: CASSFSTADYGYTF.

The chain is built from TRBV20-1 and TRBJ2-5; a possible D gene is TRBD1 (6 bases). CDR1 is DFQATT, CDR2 SNEGSKA, per germline (reference sequence). CDR3 length: 12 amino acids. Deletions cut 5 bases from V and 3 bases from J, with 10 bases between. DNA for the CDR3: TGCAGTGCTTCCGGGACAAAAGAGACCCAGTACTTC. This gives the protein CSASGTKETQYF.

The chain combines TRBV20-1 with TRBJ1-2; D may be TRBD1 (6 bases). Per germline, CDR1 DFQATT and CDR2 SNEGSKA (reference sequence). Trimming shortened V by 6 bases and J by 4 bases, and 9 bases separated the two germline ends. The CDR3 consists of 11 residues. The CDR3 protein is CSAGAGYGYTF. CDR3 coding DNA: TGCAGTGCGGGGGCTGGCTATGGCTACACCTTC.